The subject of this entry is one T cell receptor (beta chain). The data are from a study of blood T cells in healthy people across ages. Primers used in a second PCR of roughly 6 to 12 cycles were a sample-barcoded 5' primer and a J-beta primer mix. TCRdb reprocessed the 5' RACE reads via MiXCR and lists one record per CDR3 protein. This table holds fewer than 1,200,000 distinct CDR3 sequences, approximately 25% found once. The V gene's germline CDR1 is MDHEN and CDR2 SYDVKM. The V end lost 2 bases, the J end lost 8 bases, and 12 bases lay between the germline ends. The CDR3 has 13 amino acids. This sample also appeared in a second study, on T cells of mothers and their children.

The rearrangement uses TRBV28 and TRBJ1-2, with D tentatively TRBD1 (5 bases). The receptor was isolated from a girl aged 2 to 10 in good health. The sample taken for sequencing was blood. The CDR3 DNA sequence: TGTGCCAGCAGTTTACGGGACGCTTGGGGCTACACCTTC. This translates into CASSLRDAWGYTF.